This entry lists 5 T cell receptor beta chains sequenced from one sample in a study of blood T cell repertoires in COVID-19. Libraries were prepared by immunoSEQ multiplex PCR; TCRdb keeps only in-frame clonotypes and omits some of them. The table has around 500,000 clones, 70% to 90% seen once. The sequenced material came from peripheral blood. Receptors originate from a human donor in a cohort sampled during active COVID-19.

The rearrangement links TRBV9 to TRBJ2-1; TRBD2 matches at 7 bases. Per germline, CDR1 SGDLS and CDR2 YYNGEE. The CDR3 loop spans 16 amino acids. Trimming at V came to 4 bases and at J to 9 bases, leaving 16 bases not matched to a gene. The CDR3, as DNA: TGTGCCAGCAGCCCCGCGGCTAGCGGACGTTTAAGTGAGCAGTTCTTC. Its translation is CASSPAASGRLSEQFF.

This chain links TRBV9 with TRBJ2-1, with D perhaps TRBD1 (6 bases). This CDR3 comprises 16 residues. With 0 bases removed from V and 0 bases from J, the gap between germline ends came to 10 bases. CDR1 is SGDLS and CDR2 is YYNGEE in the germline V gene. The CDR3 is CASSVAGQPSYNEQFF. CDR3 sequence (DNA): TGTGCCAGCAGCGTAGCAGGACAGCCCTCCTACAATGAGCAGTTCTTC.

The rearrangement links TRBV7-2 to TRBJ2-7; a possible D gene is TRBD1 (6 bases). V was trimmed by 5 bases and J by 5 bases, leaving 22 bases between them. Germline CDR1 and CDR2: SGHTA and FQGNSA. The CDR3 length is 16 residues. This chain's CDR3 is CASSPDSTGFTNEQYF. In DNA, the CDR3 is TGTGCCAGCAGCCCCGACTCGACAGGTTTTACTAACGAGCAGTACTTC.

The gene calls are TRBV5-5 and TRBJ2-2; 12 bases are a match to TRBD2. Germline V lookup: CDR1 SGHKS, CDR2 YYEKEE (reference sequence). This CDR3 is 19 amino acids long. V was pared by 2 bases and J by 5 bases, with 13 bases of the junction left unmatched. CDR3 nucleotide sequence: TGTGCCAGCAGCTTAATTCCCCTAGCGGGAGGGCCTGGGACCGGGGAGCTGTTTTTT. Translation gives CASSLIPLAGGPGTGELFF.

The chain recombines TRBV7-8 with TRBJ2-7, with 10 bases identical to TRBD2. J gave up 0 bases and V 5 bases, and 4 bases lay outside the gene matches. The CDR3 length is 15 residues. CDR1 and CDR2 (germline): SGHVS, FQNEAQ. The CDR3 here is CASSLLAGSSYEQYF. Written as DNA, the CDR3 is TGTGCCAGCAGCCTACTAGCGGGAAGCTCCTACGAGCAGTACTTC.